The 19 T cell receptor beta chains below were found in one sample sequenced in a study of vaccination and CD4 T cells after COVID-19 (dated by TCRdb to between 2021 and 2023). Libraries were built with PCR. The sequencer listed for this sample is Illumina iSeq 100. At the Johns Hopkins FTIC core, DNA from the cultured CD4+ T cells underwent TCR sequencing with the Oncomine TCR Beta short-read assay. TCRdb trimmed public reads at Q25 via fastp, called clones via MiXCR and kept in-frame beta chains. Rows matching on CDR3 protein sequence are summarized as one entry with the most common DNA and genes. This sample has about 16,000 distinct CDR3 sequences in its table, and under 40% of those were observed once. The ten largest make up more than 12% of the sample. Taken with the paper, the label for treatment or condition translates to: roughly 10-day PBMC culture with coronavirus spike peptide pools or control peptides (ViraFEST assay).

Antigens of these TCRs are unknown. Specimen: cultured CD4+ T cells from blood. These receptor sequences come from a human donor with COVID-19.

There are a few counts of this clonotype. The chain uses TRBV7-9 and TRBJ1-2; TRBD1 is a possible D gene (5 bases). CDR1 and CDR2 (germline): SEHNR, FQNEAQ (reference sequence). The CDR3 covers 15 residues. Trimming cost V 4 bases and J 3 bases, with 15 bases left between them. The CDR3 nucleotides read TGTGCCAGCAGCTCGTACCAGGGTGATGACTATGGCTACACCTTC. Translating it yields CASSSYQGDDYGYTF.

This clonotype has only one observation. This chain links TRBV5-6 with TRBJ1-1, with D perhaps matching TRBD1 (5 bases). Germline lookup yields CDR1 SGHDT and CDR2 YYEEEE. There are 14 residues in the CDR3. V lost 0 bases and J lost 7, with 13 bases in between. CDR3: CASSLGGRAFEAFF. CDR3 coding DNA: TGTGCCAGCAGCTTGGGCGGCAGGGCCTTTGAAGCTTTCTTT.

This chain links TRBV3-1 with TRBJ2-7; 7 bases match TRBD2. CDR1 and CDR2 from the germline V gene are LGHDT and YNNKEL (reference sequence). V was clipped by 4 bases and J by 0 bases; unmatched bases: 12. This CDR3 comprises 17 residues. The CDR3 reads CASSRAWGGTGSYEQYF. CDR3 in DNA: TGTGCCAGCAGCCGAGCCTGGGGGGGAACGGGCTCCTACGAGCAGTACTTC.

The rearrangement joins TRBV11-2 to TRBJ2-3; 8 bases agree with TRBD2. Germline lookup yields CDR1 SGHAT and CDR2 FQNNGV. J was trimmed by 0 bases and V by 2 bases; bases with no gene match: 1. The CDR3 runs to 15 residues. DNA for the CDR3: TGTGCCAGCAGCTTACTAGCGGGTAGCACAGATACGCAGTATTTT. It encodes CASSLLAGSTDTQYF.

The V call is TRBV28, the J call TRBJ2-7; TRBD2 matches at 8 bases. This CDR3 spans 15 amino acids. Looked up from germline, CDR1 is MDHEN and CDR2 is SYDVKM. Trimming took 5 bases from V and 1 from J; bases not matched to a gene: 7. The CDR3: CASSPPGGVSYEQYF. CDR3 sequence (DNA): TGTGCCAGCAGTCCACCCGGGGGGGTATCCTACGAGCAGTACTTC.

This clonotype was detected a few times. This chain uses TRBV2 with TRBJ1-5; 8 nucleotides agree with TRBD1. The ends lost 5 bases at V and 2 bases at J; junction bases unmatched: 2. The CDR3 is 14 amino acids. The germline gives CDR1 SNHLY, CDR2 FYNNEI. The CDR3 DNA follows: TGTGCCAGCAGTACAGGGGGTGGCAATCAGCCCCAGCATTTT. Protein product: CASSTGGGNQPQHF.

This clonotype was recorded a few times. The rearrangement links TRBV28 to TRBJ1-5; D uncertain. V dropped 4 bases and J dropped 7 bases, with 8 bases sitting between them. Germline CDR1 is MDHEN and CDR2 is SYDVKM. The CDR3 sequence is 12 residues long. The CDR3 region is CASSSLGQPQHF. CDR3 DNA sequence: TGTGCCAGCAGTTCCTTGGGGCAGCCCCAGCATTTT. The variable domain in full, with the rest retrieved from reference TRBV28 and TRBJ1-5, is DVKVTQSSRYLVKRTGEKVFLECVQDMDHENMFWYRQDPGLGLRLIYFSYDVKMKEKGDIPEGYSVSREKKERFSLILESASTNQTSMYLCASSSLGQPQHFGDGTRLSIL.

This clonotype was observed a few times. The chain combines TRBV12-3 or TRBV12-4 with TRBJ1-2; D gene unclear. The V and J ends lost 8 bases and 0 bases respectively, with 16 bases between them. The CDR3 extends over 15 amino acids. The CDR3: CASSIRVEANYGYTF. The CDR3 bases are TGTGCCAGCTCCATCCGGGTAGAGGCTAACTATGGCTACACCTTC.

The chain joins TRBV20-1 to TRBJ1-4, with 9 bases that match TRBD1. CDR1 DFQATT and CDR2 SNEGSKA come from the germline V gene (reference sequence). V was clipped by 6 bases and J by 5 bases; unmatched bases: 4. CDR3 size: 13 residues. CDR3 bases: TGCAGTGCACAGACAGGGGGGAATGAAAAACTGTTTTTT. It specifies CSAQTGGNEKLFF.

The V and J genes are TRBV27 and TRBJ1-5; no firm D call. CDR1 MNHEY and CDR2 SMNVEV come from the germline V gene (reference sequence). The CDR3 has 14 residues. Between the trimmed V and J ends, which lost 3 bases and 3 bases, there was a span of 9 bases. The CDR3: CASSFRGPNQPQHF. The CDR3, as DNA: TGTGCCAGCAGTTTCCGAGGGCCCAATCAGCCCCAGCATTTT.

A note on this clonotype: A junction end diverges from the germline sequence, so it may reflect a read error. The rearrangement uses TRBV12-3 or TRBV12-4 and TRBJ2-7; the D is unclear. This CDR3 contains 12 residues. CDR3 coding DNA: TGTGCCAGCAGTGGACGGACCGACGACCAGTACTTC. Its protein product is CASSGRTDDQYF.

This clonotype came up a few times. The J gene is TRBJ1-1, the V gene TRBV28, with D possibly TRBD1 on 5 matching bases. Trimming left V 8 bases short and J 0 bases short, with 22 bases between. Germline CDR1 reads MDHEN; CDR2 reads SYDVKM. The CDR3 runs to 17 residues. CDR3 DNA: TGTGCCAGCCGCGAGGGGTTCCTTGGAGGGGTGAACACTGAAGCTTTCTTT. Translating gives CASREGFLGGVNTEAFF.

The chain is built from TRBV15 and TRBJ2-7; D possibly corresponds to TRBD1 (6 bases). V was clipped by 0 bases and J by 0 bases, with 9 bases between them. The germline CDR1 and CDR2 sequences are LNHNV and YYDKDF (reference sequence). The CDR3 is made up of 15 amino acids. CDR3 nucleotides: TGTGCCACCAGCAGAGATCAGGGGAGCTCCTACGAGCAGTACTTC. Amino acids: CATSRDQGSSYEQYF.

In this sample, this clonotype turned up a few times. CDR3 DNA: TGTGCCAGCAGCCCACGTTCCACCCCCGGGGCTTTCTTT. It yields the protein CASSPRSTPGAFF. This chain uses TRBV7-2 with TRBJ1-1; no definite D call. The germline V gene encodes CDR1 SGHTA and CDR2 FQGNSA. V was cut by 5 bases and J by 11 bases, with 18 bases left in between. The CDR3 loop spans 13 amino acids. Full variable domain (rest looked up from reference TRBV7-2 and TRBJ1-1): GAGVSQSPSNKVTEKGKDVELRCDPISGHTALYWYRQSLGQGLEFLIYFQGNSAPDKSGLPSDRFSAERTGGSVSTLTIQRTQQEDSAVYLCASSPRSTPGAFFGQGTRLTVV.

This chain links TRBV18 with TRBJ2-7, with TRBD2 identical over 10 bases. Germline CDR1 and CDR2: KGHSH and LQKENI. The CDR3 runs to 13 residues. V lost 4 bases and J lost 12; bases outside the gene matches: 9. This CDR3 is CASSRAVSGGLYF. CDR3 DNA: TGTGCCAGCTCACGAGCCGTTAGCGGGGGGTTGTACTTC. The full variable domain, in which reference TRBV18 and TRBJ2-7 provide the parts outside the CDR3, is NAGVMQNPRHLVRRRGQEARLRCSPMKGHSHVYWYRQLPEEGLKFMVYLQKENIIDESGMPKERFSAEFPKEGPSILRIQQVVRGDSAAYFCASSRAVSGGLYFGPGTRLTVT.

This sequence joins TRBV6-2 or TRBV6-3 and TRBJ2-3, with TRBD2 matching 7 bases. The CDR3 sequence is 13 residues long. CDR1 is MNHEY and CDR2 is SVGEGT in the germline V gene. V trimming: 5 bases; J trimming: 5 bases; junction bases outside the gene matches: 4. The CDR3 DNA reads as TGTGCCAGCAGTCGGGACTACGGAGATACGCAGTATTTT. Its protein product is CASSRDYGDTQYF.

This chain links TRBV2 with TRBJ2-7; D is perhaps TRBD1 (5 bases). Germline values: CDR1 SNHLY, CDR2 FYNNEI. The CDR3 has 12 residues. The germline V and J ends were trimmed by 8 bases and 0 bases, with 8 bases remaining between them. The CDR3 DNA reads TGTGCCAGCGGGCAGGGCTCCTACGAGCAGTACTTC. Encoded protein: CASGQGSYEQYF.

The CDR3 spells CASSLGGPDEQYF. In nucleotides, the CDR3 is TGTGCCAGCAGTTTAGGGGGGCCCGACGAGCAGTACTTC. This chain connects TRBV12-3 or TRBV12-4 to TRBJ2-7; tentatively, D is TRBD1 (6 bases). Trimming cost V 1 base and J 5 bases, with 9 bases left between them. The CDR3 loop spans 13 amino acids.

This chain connects TRBV12-3 or TRBV12-4 to TRBJ2-7; no clear D. V was cut by 6 bases and J by 3 bases, with 12 bases left in between. This CDR3 region has 13 residues. The CDR3 loop is CASSGSLGYEQYF. The CDR3, as DNA: TGTGCCAGCAGCGGCAGTCTTGGCTACGAGCAGTACTTC.